This record looks at one T cell receptor beta chain sequence and its context. This clonotype was counted ten times or more. This receptor's antigen is unknown. No much larger clone is present one base from it, and per-base qualities are unavailable. In the paper's terms, the time point label means: before trial treatment. The donors took part in RACIN, a single-arm, phase I, dose-escalation trial that combined nivolumab, ipilimumab, aspirin, low-dose cyclophosphamide and low-dose radiotherapy. To be eligible, a patient needed to have an advanced solid tumor that was TIL-negative. This sample is part of a study of low-dose radiotherapy and immunotherapy resistance in tumors (dated 2022 in TCRdb). A note on the overall study: Cohort 1 received 0.5 Gy per fraction every 2 weeks, with a prescribed total PTV dose of 6.5 Gy. The translational analysis covered eight patients: three from the first dose cohort and the first five from the second dose cohort. Aspirin 300 mg was taken orally once daily by patients for four cycles, starting on cycle 1 day 1. Cyclophosphamide 200 mg/m2 was administered intravenously every two weeks, one day before each radiation and immunotherapy administration. No randomization into treatment groups was done for the people taking part in the trial. Patients in Cohort 2 were given 1 Gy per fraction every two weeks, for a total of 13 Gy across 26 weeks. Patients were given nivolumab as a 240 mg flat dose every two weeks and ipilimumab at 1 mg/kg every six weeks, with both drugs delivered intravenously.

The CDR3, cysteine through phenylalanine, is 17 amino acids long. The DNA shown is the 51-base CDR3, in frame from base 1. V is reduced by 1 base and J by 0 bases, leaving a spacing of 10 bases between them. CDR1 and CDR2 are read off the germline V gene (reference sequence) as LNHDA and SQIVND. The listed sequencing device is Illumina HiSeq 2500. To make first-strand cDNA, Superscript III was used along with a set of TRAV- and TRBV-specific primers so that both the TCRalpha and TCRbeta chains were covered. TCRs were amplified for about 22 PCR cycles with Phusion, using a constant-region primer paired with the adapter attached to the V primers. Isolated mRNA was amplified with the MessageAmp II aRNA Amplification Kit, using a 16-hour in vitro transcription at 37°C. mRNA for TCR sequencing was isolated with the Dynabeads mRNA DIRECT Purification Kit. Indexed Illumina adapters were added in a second Phusion PCR of approximately 25 cycles, after which AMPure XP beads were used to purify the products. The authors' analysis ran thus. Using custom Perl scripts, TCR sequences encoding the same protein were pooled, out-of-frame sequences were removed, and the abundance of each clonotype was computed. Any TCR sequence supported by only a single read was excluded from analysis. Repertoire metrics included Shannon entropy, Gini index, clonality, richness, and frequency of TCRs shared between repertoires. The public reads were reanalyzed by TCRdb: fastp trimming at Q25, MiXCR alignment, in-frame beta chains only. CDR3 protein sequences are deduplicated, and each keeps its most common genes and DNA. What appears here as the V and J calls and clone size reflects TCRdb's work, not the paper's. The sample profile shows more than 45,000 distinct CDR3 sequences; approximately 25% of them were found once. Around 6% of the sample lies in the top ten.

Specimen: PBMCs, collected before treatment. The sequence is built from TRBV19 and TRBJ2-6, with the D gene not clear enough to name. This sequence was found in a male donor with prostate cancer. The bases are TGTGCCAGTAGTATAGCCTCCAGAGGCTCTGGGGCCAACGTCCTGACTTTC. This gives the protein CASSIASRGSGANVLTF.